This entry lists 18 T cell receptor beta chains sequenced from one sample in a study of beta chain features in type 1 diabetes. Study-wide points: In every one of the four CD4+ subsets, TCRB CDR3s were moderately but significantly shorter in Type 1 diabetes patients.

Antigens of these TCRs are unknown. Since all of the isolated RNA was reverse transcribed, expressed TCRB transcripts were what got sequenced. Profiled with immunoSEQ multiplex PCR; TCRdb holds only in-frame clones, not every one. The sample yields a few hundred thousand clones, 20% seen once. The sample was naive CD4+ T cells from blood. Source of these receptors: a woman aged 40 to 49 with type 1 diabetes.

The chain has TRBV29-1 and TRBJ2-3; weak D call: TRBD2 (7 bases). The length of the CDR3 is 13 residues. Trimming removed 7 bases from V and 5 bases from J, with 16 bases in between. From germline, CDR1 is SQVTM and CDR2 ANQGSEA. CDR3 sequence reads: CSAGRGPGDTQYF. The CDR3 DNA reads TGCAGCGCCGGGCGGGGGCCCGGAGATACGCAGTATTTT.

This clone was seen only a few times. The chain joins TRBV14 to TRBJ1-3; a possible D gene is TRBD1 (6 bases). This CDR3 contains 14 residues. V lost 4 bases and J lost 7, with 14 bases in between. The germline V gene encodes CDR1 SGHDN and CDR2 FVKESK. For the CDR3, the DNA is TGTGCCAGCAGCCCTAGGACGGGGGGCAACACCATATATTTT. Amino acids: CASSPRTGGNTIYF.

This clone occurred a few times. This chain links TRBV9 with TRBJ1-1, with no clear D. From germline, CDR1 is SGDLS and CDR2 YYNGEE. The CDR3 is made up of 15 amino acids. Trimming shortened V by 0 bases and J by 3 bases, and 12 bases separated the two germline ends. The CDR3 loop is CASSVAESQDTEAFF. The DNA for the CDR3 is TGTGCCAGCAGCGTAGCAGAATCGCAGGACACTGAAGCTTTCTTT. Full variable domain (missing parts from reference TRBV9 and TRBJ1-1): DSGVTQTPKHLITATGQRVTLRCSPRSGDLSVYWYQQSLDQGLQFLIQYYNGEERAKGNILERFSAQQFPDLHSELNLSSLELGDSALYFCASSVAESQDTEAFFGQGTRLTVV.

This clone was observed a few times. The chain uses TRBV5-4 and TRBJ2-1, with D possibly being TRBD2 (5 bases). CDR3 size: 12 residues. CDR1 SGHNT and CDR2 YYREEE come from the germline V gene (reference sequence). V was shortened by 1 base and J by 12 bases, with 11 bases between the two germline ends. CDR3 in amino acids: CASSLPRGAQFF. The CDR3 DNA reads as TGTGCCAGCAGCTTGCCTCGGGGTGCGCAGTTCTTC.

V is TRBV28 and J is TRBJ2-2; TRBD1 aligns across 9 bases. CDR1 is MDHEN and CDR2 is SYDVKM in the germline V gene. Trimming took 9 bases from V and 3 from J; bases not matched to a gene: 5. This CDR3 spans 14 amino acids. The CDR3 DNA reads as TGTGCCAGTGGGACAGGGTCATACACCGGGGAGCTGTTTTTT. Translation gives CASGTGSYTGELFF.

In its sample, this clone was seen a few times. V gene TRBV18 combines with J gene TRBJ2-5; D ambiguous. The CDR3 is 13 residues long. Germline V CDR1 and CDR2: KGHSH, LQKENI. Deletions cut 3 bases from V and 5 bases from J, with 10 bases between. The CDR3 loop reads CASSPLPRETQYF. CDR3 bases: TGTGCCAGCTCACCGTTGCCACGGGAGACCCAGTACTTC. The full variable domain, its missing parts supplied by reference TRBV18 and TRBJ2-5, is NAGVMQNPRHLVRRRGQEARLRCSPMKGHSHVYWYRQLPEEGLKFMVYLQKENIIDESGMPKERFSAEFPKEGPSILRIQQVVRGDSAAYFCASSPLPRETQYFGPGTRLLVL.

The rearrangement joins TRBV15 to TRBJ1-2; 10 bases map to TRBD1. V was clipped by 5 bases and J by 4 bases; unmatched bases: 7. This CDR3 is 15 amino acids long. Germline V gene data show CDR1 as LNHNV and CDR2 as YYDKDF (reference sequence). CDR3 residues: CATSSGQGVGYGYTF. The CDR3 coding sequence is TGTGCCACCAGCTCAGGACAGGGGGTCGGCTATGGCTACACCTTC.

The chain joins TRBV7-9 to TRBJ2-7, with 7 bases that match TRBD1. V lost 1 base, J lost 3 bases, and 6 bases stayed unmatched. The CDR3 loop spans 15 amino acids. Germline V gene sequence: CDR1 SEHNR, CDR2 FQNEAQ (reference sequence). The CDR3 DNA follows: TGTGCCAGCAGCTTAGGACAGGGACGCTTCTACGAGCAGTACTTC. Its protein is CASSLGQGRFYEQYF.

The chain's CDR3 is CASRLTRDRGYEQYF. Written as DNA, the CDR3 is TGTGCCAGCAGACTAACTCGGGACAGGGGTTACGAGCAGTACTTC. V and J are TRBV6-5 and TRBJ2-7, with 10 bases that match TRBD1. V gave up 6 bases and J gave up 4 bases; unmatched junction bases: 9. CDR1 and CDR2 (germline): MNHEY, SVGAGI. The CDR3 length is 15 residues.

Note on this clone: The same CDR3 can be traced to other DNA sequences in this sample. The chain joins TRBV19 to TRBJ1-1, with 7 bases that match TRBD1. The germline CDR1 and CDR2 sequences are LNHDA and SQIVND (reference sequence). Germline trimming cut 6 bases from V and 0 bases from J; bases unmatched to any gene: 1. The CDR3 loop spans 13 amino acids. The CDR3 reads CASRDRVNTEAFF. The CDR3 coding sequence is TGTGCCAGTAGAGACAGGGTGAACACTGAAGCTTTCTTT.

A few counts support this clone. The sample contains more than one DNA sequence encoding this CDR3. The rearrangement links TRBV9 to TRBJ1-3, with D unclear. This CDR3 comprises 14 residues. CDR1 is SGDLS, CDR2 YYNGEE, per germline. Trimming removed 0 bases at V and 4 bases at J, with 8 bases between. The CDR3 region has the DNA TGTGCCAGCAGCGTAGTCGGAGACGGAAACACCATATATTTT. It encodes CASSVVGDGNTIYF.

This clone was picked up one time. J is TRBJ1-1 and V is TRBV4-3, with 7 bases aligning to TRBD1. The germline V gene encodes CDR1 LGHNA and CDR2 YSLEER. With 6 bases clipped from V and 4 bases from J, the junction kept 8 bases outside the gene matches. The CDR3 is made up of 14 amino acids. The CDR3: CASRPDRLGTEAFF. CDR3 DNA: TGCGCCAGCAGACCGGACAGGCTGGGCACTGAAGCTTTCTTT.

This clone has only a few counts. The V gene is TRBV19, the J gene TRBJ1-2; weak D call: TRBD1 (6 bases). The V end was cut by 5 bases, the J end by 8 bases, with 21 bases between. Germline CDR1 is LNHDA and CDR2 is SQIVND (reference sequence). The CDR3 is 15 amino acids. The CDR3 sequence: CASSFGQPARGGYTF. The DNA for the CDR3 is TGTGCCAGTAGTTTCGGACAGCCGGCGAGGGGGGGCTACACCTTC.

This clone was picked up a small number of times. V is TRBV4-3 and J is TRBJ1-1; 7 bases match TRBD1. The CDR3 is 14 amino acids. The J segment lost 5 bases and the V segment lost 0 bases, leaving 3 bases of the junction unmatched. Looked up from germline, CDR1 is LGHNA and CDR2 is YSLEER. CDR3 nucleotide sequence: TGCGCCAGCAGCCAAGAGACAGGGAGAACTGAAGCTTTCTTT. Its protein is CASSQETGRTEAFF.

The rearrangement uses TRBV28 and TRBJ2-7; TRBD2 agrees at 8 bases. Germline values: CDR1 MDHEN, CDR2 SYDVKM. V shed 7 bases, J shed 7 bases, and the junction held 15 bases outside the gene matches. This CDR3 region has 15 residues. The chain's CDR3 is CASTQAGVIFWEQYF. Here the CDR3 DNA reads TGTGCCAGCACCCAAGCGGGAGTTATTTTTTGGGAGCAGTACTTC.

This clone was seen a handful of times. CDR3 sequence: CAISGGPGYTF. The DNA for the CDR3 is TGTGCCATCAGTGGGGGCCCTGGCTACACCTTC. The chain uses TRBV10-3 and TRBJ1-2; a possible D gene is TRBD1 (5 bases). Germline-derived CDR1 and CDR2 are ENHRY and SYGVKD. The CDR3 is 11 amino acids. The germline V and J ends were trimmed by 4 bases and 7 bases, with 7 bases remaining between them.

The chain carries TRBV9 and TRBJ2-3, with 8 positions matching TRBD1. J gave up 0 bases and V 3 bases, and 6 bases lay outside the gene matches. The germline V gene has CDR1 SGDLS and CDR2 YYNGEE. This CDR3 is built from 16 residues. In DNA, the CDR3 is TGTGCCAGCAGCGCTAGGACAGGGTCCAGCACAGATACGCAGTATTTT. It is translated as CASSARTGSSTDTQYF.

This clone was detected only a few times. CDR3 coding DNA: TGCAGCGTTGTTCCCCTAGCGGGGGGTCTGACAGATACGCAGTATTTT. It is translated as CSVVPLAGGLTDTQYF. The chain couples TRBV29-1 to TRBJ2-3; the match to TRBD2 covers 11 bases. Germline V gene data show CDR1 as SQVTM and CDR2 as ANQGSEA. The CDR3 runs 16 residues. J lost 3 bases, V lost 4 bases, and 9 bases had no gene match.